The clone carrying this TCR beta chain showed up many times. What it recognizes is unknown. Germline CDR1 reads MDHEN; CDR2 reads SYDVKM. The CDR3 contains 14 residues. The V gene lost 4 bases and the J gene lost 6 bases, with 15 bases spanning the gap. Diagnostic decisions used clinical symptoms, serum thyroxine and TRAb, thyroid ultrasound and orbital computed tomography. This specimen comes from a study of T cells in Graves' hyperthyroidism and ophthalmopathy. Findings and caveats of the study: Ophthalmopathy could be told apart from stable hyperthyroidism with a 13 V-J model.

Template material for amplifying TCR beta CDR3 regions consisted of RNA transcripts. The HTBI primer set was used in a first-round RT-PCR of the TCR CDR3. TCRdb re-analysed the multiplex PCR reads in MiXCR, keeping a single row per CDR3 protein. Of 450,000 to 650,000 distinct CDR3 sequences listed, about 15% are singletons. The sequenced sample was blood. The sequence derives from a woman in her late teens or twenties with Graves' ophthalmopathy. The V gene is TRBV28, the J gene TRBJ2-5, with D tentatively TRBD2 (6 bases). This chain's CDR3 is CASSYVARGKTQYF. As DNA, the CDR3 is TGTGCCAGCAGTTATGTGGCGCGGGGCAAGACCCAGTACTTC.